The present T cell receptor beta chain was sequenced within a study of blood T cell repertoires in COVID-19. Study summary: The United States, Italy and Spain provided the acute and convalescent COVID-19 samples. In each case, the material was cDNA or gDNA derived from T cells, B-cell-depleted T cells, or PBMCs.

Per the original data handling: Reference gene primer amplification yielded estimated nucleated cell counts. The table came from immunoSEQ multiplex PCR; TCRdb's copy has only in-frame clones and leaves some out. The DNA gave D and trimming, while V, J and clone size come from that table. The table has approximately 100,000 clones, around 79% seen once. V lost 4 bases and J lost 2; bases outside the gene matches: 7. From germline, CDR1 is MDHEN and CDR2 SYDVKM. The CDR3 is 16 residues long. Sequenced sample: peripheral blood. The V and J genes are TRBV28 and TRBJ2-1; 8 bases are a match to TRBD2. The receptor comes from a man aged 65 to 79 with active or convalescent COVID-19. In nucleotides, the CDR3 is TGTGCCAGCAGTTCCCAGACTAGCGAAGCCTACAATGAGCAGTTCTTC. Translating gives CASSSQTSEAYNEQFF.